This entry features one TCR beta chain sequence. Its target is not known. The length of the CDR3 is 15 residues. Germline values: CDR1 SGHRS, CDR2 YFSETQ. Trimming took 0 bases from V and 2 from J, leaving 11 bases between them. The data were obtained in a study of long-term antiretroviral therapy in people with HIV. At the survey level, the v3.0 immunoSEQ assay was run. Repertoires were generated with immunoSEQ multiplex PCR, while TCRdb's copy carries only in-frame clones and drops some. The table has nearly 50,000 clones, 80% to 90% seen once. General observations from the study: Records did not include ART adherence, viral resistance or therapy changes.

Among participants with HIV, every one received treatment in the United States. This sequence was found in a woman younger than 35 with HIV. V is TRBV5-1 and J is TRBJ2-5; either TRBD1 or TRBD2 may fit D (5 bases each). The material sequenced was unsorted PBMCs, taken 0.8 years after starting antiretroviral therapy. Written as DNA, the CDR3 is TGCGCCAGCAGCTTGGCGGGGACCTCTCAAGAGACCCAGTACTTC. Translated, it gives CASSLAGTSQETQYF.